This T cell receptor (beta chain) was identified in a study of control samples from healthy donors and cancer patients (dated by TCRdb to the early 2020s). The library came from the immunoSEQ multiplex PCR assay. TCRdb limited this immuneACCESS table to in-frame rearrangements with V and J called. A share of clones is missing; checked studies link under half to unresolved V genes, and the rest is unexplained. Within this sample are about 180,000 clones, with roughly 90% of them counted one time only. Clones ranked in the top ten supply approximately 1.5% of the sample. The germline V gene gives CDR1 as SGHVS and CDR2 as FQNEAQ. From the cysteine up to the phenylalanine, the CDR3 has a length of 15 residues. The retained sequence is limited to the CDR3, 45 bases, with the frame set at the first base. V is cut by 5 bases and J by 6 bases, and the space between the germline ends is 17 bases. With regard to this clone: The clone's antigen remains unknown. No base-level quality is on record; no much larger clone is a single base apart.

The sample consisted of blood. The V gene is TRBV7-8 and the J gene is TRBJ2-1; the D gene is possibly TRBD2, with 8 bases matching. This clonotype originated in a woman aged 50 to 60 in good health. The nucleotides are TGTGCCAGCAGCCCCCGGGAGGGGGCCCGCAATGAGCAGTTCTTC. This codes for CASSPREGARNEQFF.